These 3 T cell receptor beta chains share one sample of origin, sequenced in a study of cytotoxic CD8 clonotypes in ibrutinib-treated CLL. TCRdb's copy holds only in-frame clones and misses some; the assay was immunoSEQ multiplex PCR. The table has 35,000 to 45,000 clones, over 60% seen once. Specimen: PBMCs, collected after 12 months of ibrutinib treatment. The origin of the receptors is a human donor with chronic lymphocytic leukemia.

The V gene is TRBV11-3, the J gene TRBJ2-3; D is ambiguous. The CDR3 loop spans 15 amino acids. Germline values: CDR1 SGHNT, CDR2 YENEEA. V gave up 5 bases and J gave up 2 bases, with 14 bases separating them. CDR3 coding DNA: TGTGCCAGCAGCCCCTCGTTTGGAACCACAGATACGCAGTATTTT. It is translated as CASSPSFGTTDTQYF.

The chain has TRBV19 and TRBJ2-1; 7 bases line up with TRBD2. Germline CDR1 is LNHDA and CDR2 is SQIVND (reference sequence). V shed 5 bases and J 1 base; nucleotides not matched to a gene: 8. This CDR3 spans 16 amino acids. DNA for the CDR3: TGTGCCAGTAGTGATCCCGGGACTACGTCCTACAATGAGCAGTTCTTC. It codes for CASSDPGTTSYNEQFF.

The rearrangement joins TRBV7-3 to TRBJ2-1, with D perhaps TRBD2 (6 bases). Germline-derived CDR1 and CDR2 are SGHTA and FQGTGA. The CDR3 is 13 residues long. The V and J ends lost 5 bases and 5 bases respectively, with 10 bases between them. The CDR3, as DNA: TGTGCCAGCAGCGCCTGGACTAACAATGAGCAGTTCTTC. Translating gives CASSAWTNNEQFF.